This is a list of T cell receptor beta chains from one sample in a study of blood T cell repertoires in COVID-19. Assay: immunoSEQ multiplex PCR; the TCRdb copy retains only in-frame clones and omits some. In the table there are about 84,000 clones, about 83% of which are singletons. The sample comprised peripheral blood. The source of these receptors is an elderly woman with acute or convalescent COVID-19. Both conserved end residues are part of each CDR3. Fields, in order: CDR3 DNA, CDR3 protein, clone size, J gene, V gene, D gene. A D gene is named only where the DNA matches it firmly. Expanded clones get a size class; other rows say once, few or many, or leave the size out.

TGTGCCAGCAGAGATAAGCGGAACAGTCAGGCTAATGAAAAACTGTTTTTT,CASRDKRNSQANEKLFF,-,TRBJ1-4,TRBV2,-
TGTGCCAGCAGCGATCGACAGGGGGCGGGAGGCTACACCTTC,CASSDRQGAGGYTF,-,TRBJ1-2,TRBV7-3,TRBD1
TGTGCCAGCAGCTTAATTAGCGGGTACAATGAGCAGTTCTTC,CASSLISGYNEQFF,-,TRBJ2-1,TRBV7-2,TRBD2
TGTGCCACTTCCCGGGGGGGGACCTACGAGCAGTACTTC,CATSRGGTYEQYF,-,TRBJ2-7,TRBV12-3/TRBV12-4,TRBD2
TGCGCCAGCAGCCAAGAGCATGGACTAGCGGGGAAAGAGACCCAGTACTTC,CASSQEHGLAGKETQYF,-,TRBJ2-5,TRBV4-3,TRBD2
TGTGCCAGCAGCCGAATTTTACAGGGGACAAAAAAAGAGACCCAGTACTTC,CASSRILQGTKKETQYF,once,TRBJ2-5,TRBV21-1,-
TGCGCCAGCAGTGAGCGGCAGGGATCCCACTCCTACGAGCAGTACTTC,CASSERQGSHSYEQYF,many,TRBJ2-7,TRBV10-1,-
TGTGCCAGCAGTGATTCCGTATATAGCAATCAGCCCCAGCATTTT,CASSDSVYSNQPQHF,-,TRBJ1-5,TRBV2,-
TGTGCCAGCAGTTTAATCAGGGGGACCGATACGCAGTATTTT,CASSLIRGTDTQYF,-,TRBJ2-3,TRBV28,TRBD1
TGTGCCAGCAGTAGGAGAGAGGTTAACTATGGCTACACCTTC,CASSRREVNYGYTF,few,TRBJ1-2,TRBV27,-
TGCAGCGTGCACCTACAGGGAAGGGGGACTGAAGCTTTCTTT,CSVHLQGRGTEAFF,-,TRBJ1-1,TRBV29-1,-
TGTGCCAGCAGCGAGACTAGACCCCCCTACAATGAGCAGTTCTTC,CASSETRPPYNEQFF,-,TRBJ2-1,TRBV11-2,-
TGTGCCAGCAGCCTGGGAGGTCCAGACTATGGCTACACCTTC,CASSLGGPDYGYTF,-,TRBJ1-2,TRBV7-8,-
TGCGCCAGCAGCTTGAACGTCGGCAGGGAAACCGGGGAGCTGTTTTTT,CASSLNVGRETGELFF,-,TRBJ2-2,TRBV5-1,-
TGTGCCAGCAGCCCTGCCGCCGCGTACGAGCAGTACTTC,CASSPAAAYEQYF,-,TRBJ2-7,TRBV7-2,-
TGCGCCAGCAGCCCCGGGGGGTACACTGAAGCTTTCTTT,CASSPGGYTEAFF,-,TRBJ1-1,TRBV5-1,-
TGTGCCAGCTCGCAGGGGGACAGATACGAGCAGTACTTC,CASSQGDRYEQYF,-,TRBJ2-7,TRBV18,TRBD1
TGTGCCAGCTCACTCGAACAGGGGGCGCATGAAAAACTGTTTTTT,CASSLEQGAHEKLFF,-,TRBJ1-4,TRBV18,TRBD1
TGTGCCACCAGTGATTTGCGGGACAGTGTTTACAATGAGCAGTTCTTC,CATSDLRDSVYNEQFF,-,TRBJ2-1,TRBV24-1,TRBD1
TGTGCCAGCGGGGGAGCGGGAGGTGCCTACGAGCAGTACTTC,CASGGAGGAYEQYF,-,TRBJ2-7,TRBV2,TRBD2